Each of the 8 T cell receptor beta chains below was sequenced from the same sample in a study of blood T cells in healthy people across ages. Then a second PCR, running roughly 7 to 11 cycles, was carried out with a sample-barcoded 5' primer and a J-beta primer mix. MiXCR, applied by TCRdb to the 5' RACE reads, yields one record per CDR3 protein. The table has approximately 1.5 million distinct CDR3 sequences, roughly 43% seen once. Input material: blood. The source is a woman aged 18 to 35 in good health.

This clonotype showed up just a few times. V is TRBV12-3 or TRBV12-4 and J is TRBJ2-3; 7 positions agree with TRBD2. CDR3 length: 15 residues. The V segment lost 5 bases and the J segment 4 bases; nucleotides outside the gene matches: 9. The CDR3 here is CASSLGLVLSDTQYF. The CDR3 bases are TGTGCCAGCAGTCTAGGACTAGTCTTATCAGATACGCAGTATTTT.

This chain connects TRBV6-6 to TRBJ1-2; possible D gene TRBD1, 6 bases. This CDR3 is 13 amino acids long. V lost 8 bases to trimming and J lost 2 bases, with 12 bases between them. CDR1 is MNHNY and CDR2 is SVGAGI in the germline V gene (reference sequence). CDR3 sequence (DNA): TGTGCCAGCGAAGAGGGGGGAAACTATGGCTACACCTTC. This codes for CASEEGGNYGYTF.

This clonotype was seen a handful of times. The chain recombines TRBV7-9 with TRBJ2-3; D not certain. With 8 bases removed from V and 0 bases from J, the gap between germline ends came to 18 bases. The CDR3 consists of 16 residues. Per the germline V gene, CDR1 is SEHNR and CDR2 is FQNEAQ (reference sequence). The CDR3 here is CASASLVFSSTDTQYF. CDR3 sequence (DNA): TGTGCCAGCGCGAGCTTGGTATTTAGTAGCACAGATACGCAGTATTTT. The full variable domain, completed using reference TRBV7-9 and TRBJ2-3, is DTGVSQNPRHKITKRGQNVTFRCDPISEHNRLYWYRQTLGQGPEFLTYFQNEAQLEKSRLLSDRFSAERPKGSFSTLEIQRTEQGDSAMYLCASASLVFSSTDTQYFGPGTRLTVL.

This clonotype was found a few times. This sequence joins TRBV27 and TRBJ2-1, with no clear D. V was clipped by 6 bases and J by 7 bases, with 16 bases between them. CDR3 length equals 14 residues. Germline V gene data show CDR1 as MNHEY and CDR2 as SMNVEV (reference sequence). Written as DNA, the CDR3 is TGTGCCAGCAGCCCTCGTGGAGCGAGTAATGAGCAGTTCTTC. It is translated as CASSPRGASNEQFF.

The V and J genes are TRBV12-3 or TRBV12-4 and TRBJ2-2; 7 bases fit TRBD1. The CDR3 totals 13 residues. The V and J ends lost 7 bases and 7 bases, in that order; junction bases with no gene match: 6. CDR3 nucleotides: TGTGCCAGCAACCTACAGGGGATCGGGGAGCTGTTTTTT. Translating it yields CASNLQGIGELFF.

The rearrangement joins TRBV28 to TRBJ1-2; D unresolved. V dropped 5 bases and J dropped 8 bases, with 12 bases sitting between them. Germline lookup yields CDR1 MDHEN and CDR2 SYDVKM. The CDR3 is 12 amino acids. The DNA for the CDR3 is TGTGCCAGCAGTACTCCAGTGGTAGGCTACACCTTC. Translated, it gives CASSTPVVGYTF.

There are a few counts of this clonotype. This sequence joins TRBV12-3 or TRBV12-4 and TRBJ1-5; 7 positions agree with TRBD1. The CDR3 extends over 16 amino acids. The V gene end was trimmed by 7 bases and the J gene end by 5 bases; junction bases not matched to a gene: 14. As DNA, the CDR3 is TGTGCCAGCACCGCGGGGCGCGACAGGGAAGATCAGCCCCAGCATTTT. Its translation is CASTAGRDREDQPQHF.

This clonotype was counted many times. The chain uses TRBV4-1 and TRBJ2-5; the D is unclear. CDR1 and CDR2 (germline): MGHRA, YSYEKL. This CDR3 contains 12 residues. The V end lost 4 bases, the J end lost 2 bases, and 5 bases lay between the germline ends. The CDR3 nucleotides read TGCGCCAGCAGCCCAGAACAAGAGACCCAGTACTTC. Translation: CASSPEQETQYF.